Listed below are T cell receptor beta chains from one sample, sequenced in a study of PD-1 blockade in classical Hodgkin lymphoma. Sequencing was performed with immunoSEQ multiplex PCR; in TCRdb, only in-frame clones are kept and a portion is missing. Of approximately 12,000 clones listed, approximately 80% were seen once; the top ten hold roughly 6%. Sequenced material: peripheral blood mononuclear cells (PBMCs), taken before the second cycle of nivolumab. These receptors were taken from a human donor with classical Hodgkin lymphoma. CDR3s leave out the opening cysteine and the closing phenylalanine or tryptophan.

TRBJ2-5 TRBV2 ATHKDYQETQY
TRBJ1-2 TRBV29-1 SVEDRGGASYGYT
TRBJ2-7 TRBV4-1 ASQIRDGTYEQY
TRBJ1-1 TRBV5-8 ASSLLITGDTEAF
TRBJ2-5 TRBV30 AGTGGEETQY
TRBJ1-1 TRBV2 ASSDRQGDTEAF
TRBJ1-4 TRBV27 ASSLIGGGNEKLF
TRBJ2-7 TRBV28 ATQGLPSYEQY
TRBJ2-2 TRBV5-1 ASSKDAGGPWKTGELF
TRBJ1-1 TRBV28 ASSQGTVGNTEAF
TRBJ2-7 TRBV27 ASSSWLAGGDRLYEQY
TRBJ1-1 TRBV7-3 ASSIMKAEEAF
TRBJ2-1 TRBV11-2 ASSLDGGTGNFNEQF
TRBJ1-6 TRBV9 ASSRNLIRSSPLH
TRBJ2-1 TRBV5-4 ASSSPATSGYWEQF
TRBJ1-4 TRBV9 ASSRDSGEKLF
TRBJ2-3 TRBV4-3 ASSLGPGQPEGVTQY
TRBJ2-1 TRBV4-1 ASSQGRLGGNEQF
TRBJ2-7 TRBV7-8 ASSPGVGEGYEQY
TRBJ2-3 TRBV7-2 ASSFFSDSTDTQY
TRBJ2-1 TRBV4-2 ASSQDASGYNEQF
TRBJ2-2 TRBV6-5 ASSRTGQRLF
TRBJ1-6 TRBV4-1 ASQDTRGYNSPLH
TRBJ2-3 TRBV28 ASSTVWTGEILLASTDTQY
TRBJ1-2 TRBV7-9 ASSSFYGYT
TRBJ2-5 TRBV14 ASSQVGTGTQETQY
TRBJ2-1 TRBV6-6 ASSYSDSPKNEQF
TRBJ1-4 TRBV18 ASSPPTGEKLF
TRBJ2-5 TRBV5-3 ARSQETQY
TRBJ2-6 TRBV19 ASRVSGANVLT
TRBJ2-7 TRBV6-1 ASSENQGVLYEQY
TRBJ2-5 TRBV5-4 ASSMRTGGRQETQY
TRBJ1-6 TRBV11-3 ASSRDRGSNSPLH
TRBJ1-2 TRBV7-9 ASSLGGNYGYT
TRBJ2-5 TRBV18 ASSPPGSETQY
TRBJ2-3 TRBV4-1 ASSQQGPTDTQY
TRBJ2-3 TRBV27 ASSYGGTDTQY
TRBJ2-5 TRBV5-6 ASSLRGGETQY
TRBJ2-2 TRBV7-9 ASSFRGTNTGELF
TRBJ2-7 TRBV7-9 ASSSGWGSYEQY
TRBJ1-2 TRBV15 ATSLDRSPIGYT
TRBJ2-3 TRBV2 ASSERPGTQY
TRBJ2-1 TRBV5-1 ASSWLAGPAYNEQF
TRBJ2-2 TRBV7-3 ASSLLGGGTGELF
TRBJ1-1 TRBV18 ASSPSSGFIMNTEAF
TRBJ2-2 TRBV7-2 ASSLVSGGIGELF
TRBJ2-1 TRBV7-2 ASSPIRSFYNEQF
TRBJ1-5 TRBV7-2 ASSQSRVQPQH
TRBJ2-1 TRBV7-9 ASSLVVHGNEQF
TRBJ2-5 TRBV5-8 ASSATSALQETQY
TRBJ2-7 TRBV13 ASRGTLAGGTTSGYEQY
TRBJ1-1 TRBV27 ASNPDRLNTEAF
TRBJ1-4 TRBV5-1 ASSRGSQVVGNEKLF
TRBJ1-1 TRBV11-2 ASSPQTWVIPF
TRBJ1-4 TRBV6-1 ASSSDRGLGKLF
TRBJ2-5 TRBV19 ASSSNAGETQY
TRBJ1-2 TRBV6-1 ASRREGDT
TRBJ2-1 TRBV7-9 ASSFKLNEQF
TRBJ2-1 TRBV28 ASTSAGTPNSYNEQF